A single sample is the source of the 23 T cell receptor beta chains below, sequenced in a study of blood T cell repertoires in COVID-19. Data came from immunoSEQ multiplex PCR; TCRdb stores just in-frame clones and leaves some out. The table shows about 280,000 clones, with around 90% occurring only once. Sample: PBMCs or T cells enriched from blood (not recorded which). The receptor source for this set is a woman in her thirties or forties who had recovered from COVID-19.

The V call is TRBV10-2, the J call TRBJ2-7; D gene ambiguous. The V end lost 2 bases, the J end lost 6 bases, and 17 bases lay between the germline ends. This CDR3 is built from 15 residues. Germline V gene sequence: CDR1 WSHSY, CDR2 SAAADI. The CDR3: CASSEGSFPTSEQYF. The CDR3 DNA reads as TGCGCCAGCAGTGAGGGCTCTTTCCCCACCTCCGAGCAGTACTTC.

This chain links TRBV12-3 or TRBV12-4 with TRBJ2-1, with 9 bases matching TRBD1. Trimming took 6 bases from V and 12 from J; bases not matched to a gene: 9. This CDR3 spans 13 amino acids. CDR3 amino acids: CASSLLGGQGQFF. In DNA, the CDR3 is TGTGCCAGCAGCTTACTAGGGGGACAGGGGCAGTTCTTC.

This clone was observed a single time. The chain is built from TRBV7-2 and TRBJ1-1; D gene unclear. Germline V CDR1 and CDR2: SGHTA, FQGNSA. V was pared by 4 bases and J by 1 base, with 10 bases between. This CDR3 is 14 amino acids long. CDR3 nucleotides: TGTGCCAGCAGCTACAGAGGGAAGAACACTGAAGCTTTCTTT. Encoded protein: CASSYRGKNTEAFF.

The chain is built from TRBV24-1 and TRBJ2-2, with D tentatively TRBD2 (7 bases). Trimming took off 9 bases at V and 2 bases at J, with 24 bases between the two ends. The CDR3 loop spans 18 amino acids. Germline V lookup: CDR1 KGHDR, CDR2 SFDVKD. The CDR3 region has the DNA TGTGCCACCGGGACACCGCGGGGTTCGGGAGGAAACACCGGGGAGCTGTTTTTT. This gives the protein CATGTPRGSGGNTGELFF.

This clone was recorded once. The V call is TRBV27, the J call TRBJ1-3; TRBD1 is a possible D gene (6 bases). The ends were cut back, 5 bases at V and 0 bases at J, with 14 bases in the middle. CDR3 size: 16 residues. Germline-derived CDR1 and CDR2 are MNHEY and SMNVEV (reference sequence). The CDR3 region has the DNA TGTGCCAGCAGTCCCCTCGGACAGTTCTCTGGAAACACCATATATTTT. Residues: CASSPLGQFSGNTIYF.

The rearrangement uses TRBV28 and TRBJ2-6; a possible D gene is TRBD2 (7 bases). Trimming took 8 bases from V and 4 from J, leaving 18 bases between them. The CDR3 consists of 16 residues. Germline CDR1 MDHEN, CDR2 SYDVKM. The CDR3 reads CASRGAPLGGANVLTF. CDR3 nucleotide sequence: TGTGCCAGCCGGGGGGCCCCCCTCGGGGGGGCCAACGTCCTGACTTTC.

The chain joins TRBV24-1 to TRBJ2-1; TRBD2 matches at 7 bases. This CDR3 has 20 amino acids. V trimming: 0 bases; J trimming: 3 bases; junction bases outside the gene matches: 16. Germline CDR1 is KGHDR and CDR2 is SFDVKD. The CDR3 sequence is CATSDLLSRGGEGIYNEQFF. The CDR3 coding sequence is TGTGCCACCAGTGATTTGCTTTCCCGGGGCGGGGAGGGTATCTACAATGAGCAGTTCTTC.

CDR3 sequence reads: CASSLFPNQPQHF. In DNA, the CDR3 is TGTGCCAGCAGTTTGTTTCCGAATCAGCCCCAGCATTTT. This chain connects TRBV28 to TRBJ1-5; D gene ambiguous. The CDR3 is 13 amino acids. With 3 bases removed from V and 4 bases from J, the gap between germline ends came to 7 bases. Germline V gene lookup returns CDR1 MDHEN and CDR2 SYDVKM.

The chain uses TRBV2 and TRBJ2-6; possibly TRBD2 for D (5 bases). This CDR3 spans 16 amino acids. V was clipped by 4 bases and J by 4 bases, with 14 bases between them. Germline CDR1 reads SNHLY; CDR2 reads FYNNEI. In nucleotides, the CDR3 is TGTGCCAGCAGTGGATTCCGGGAATCCGGGGCCAACGTCCTGACTTTC. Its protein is CASSGFRESGANVLTF.

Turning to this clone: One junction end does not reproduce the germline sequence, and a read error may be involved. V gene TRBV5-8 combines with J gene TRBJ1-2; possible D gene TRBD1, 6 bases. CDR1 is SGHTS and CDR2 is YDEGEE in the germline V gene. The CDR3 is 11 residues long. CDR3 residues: CASSPLGQFSF. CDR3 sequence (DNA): TGTGCCAGCAGCCCCCTCGGACAGTTCTCCTTC.

The CDR3 coding sequence is TGTGCCAGCAGCACTACAGGGGATATCACAGATACGCAGTATTTT. Amino acid sequence: CASSTTGDITDTQYF. This chain connects TRBV28 to TRBJ2-3; TRBD1 aligns across 7 bases. The junction had 8 bases not matched to a gene; V was cut back by 6 bases and J by 2 bases. The CDR3 consists of 15 residues. CDR1 is MDHEN and CDR2 is SYDVKM in the germline V gene.

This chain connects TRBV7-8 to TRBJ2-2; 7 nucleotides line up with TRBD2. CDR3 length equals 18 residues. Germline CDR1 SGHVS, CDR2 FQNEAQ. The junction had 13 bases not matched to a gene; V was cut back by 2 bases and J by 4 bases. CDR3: CASSLTFAGVVGTGELFF. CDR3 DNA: TGTGCCAGCAGCTTAACGTTTGCGGGAGTAGTAGGCACCGGGGAGCTGTTTTTT.

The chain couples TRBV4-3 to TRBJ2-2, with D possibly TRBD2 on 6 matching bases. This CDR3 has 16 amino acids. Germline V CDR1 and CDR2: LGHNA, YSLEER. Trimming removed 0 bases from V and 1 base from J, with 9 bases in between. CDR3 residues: CASSQDIGRNTGELFF. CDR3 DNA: TGCGCCAGCAGCCAAGATATCGGGAGGAACACCGGGGAGCTGTTTTTT.

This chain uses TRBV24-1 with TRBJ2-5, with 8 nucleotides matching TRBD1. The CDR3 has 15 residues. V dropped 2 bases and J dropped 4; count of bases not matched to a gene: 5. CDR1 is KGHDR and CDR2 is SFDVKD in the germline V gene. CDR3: CATSDSSTGAETQYF. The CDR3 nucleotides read TGTGCCACCAGTGATTCCTCGACAGGGGCAGAGACCCAGTACTTC.

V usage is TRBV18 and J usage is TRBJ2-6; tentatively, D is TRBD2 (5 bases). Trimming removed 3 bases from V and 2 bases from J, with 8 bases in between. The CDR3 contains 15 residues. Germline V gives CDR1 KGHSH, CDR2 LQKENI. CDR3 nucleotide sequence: TGTGCCAGCTCACCTGGGGAGACTGGGGCCAACGTCCTGACTTTC. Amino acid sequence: CASSPGETGANVLTF. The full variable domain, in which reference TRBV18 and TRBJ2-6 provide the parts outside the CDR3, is NAGVMQNPRHLVRRRGQEARLRCSPMKGHSHVYWYRQLPEEGLKFMVYLQKENIIDESGMPKERFSAEFPKEGPSILRIQQVVRGDSAAYFCASSPGETGANVLTFGAGSRLTVL.

The CDR3 DNA is TGTGCCAGCAGATTCGTGGGGGGAGAAAAACTGTTTTTT. Its translation is CASRFVGGEKLFF. The V gene is TRBV7-9, the J gene TRBJ1-4; D might be TRBD1 (5 bases). The CDR3 is made up of 13 amino acids. CDR1 is SEHNR, CDR2 FQNEAQ, per germline (reference sequence). V was cut by 6 bases and J by 8 bases, with 13 bases left in between.

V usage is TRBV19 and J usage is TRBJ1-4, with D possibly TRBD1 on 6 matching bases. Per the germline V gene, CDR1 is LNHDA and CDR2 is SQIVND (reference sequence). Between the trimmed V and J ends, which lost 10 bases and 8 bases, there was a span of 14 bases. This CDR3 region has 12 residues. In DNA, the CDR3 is TGTGCCACTAGACAGGCCCCAGAAAAACTGTTTTTT. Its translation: CATRQAPEKLFF.

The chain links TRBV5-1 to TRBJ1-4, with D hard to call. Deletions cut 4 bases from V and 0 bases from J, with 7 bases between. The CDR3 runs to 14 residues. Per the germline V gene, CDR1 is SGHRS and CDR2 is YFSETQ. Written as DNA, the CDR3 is TGCGCCAGCAGCGTAGGAGCAACTAATGAAAAACTGTTTTTT. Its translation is CASSVGATNEKLFF.

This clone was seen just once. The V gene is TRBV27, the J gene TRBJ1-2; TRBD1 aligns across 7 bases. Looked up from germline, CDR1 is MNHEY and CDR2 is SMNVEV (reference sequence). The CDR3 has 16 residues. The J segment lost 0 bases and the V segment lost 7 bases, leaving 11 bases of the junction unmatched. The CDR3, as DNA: TGTGCCAGCAATCCCCCGGGACAGACAACTAACTATGGCTACACCTTC. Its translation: CASNPPGQTTNYGYTF.

CDR3 in amino acids: CATSRGGRGLTGNTIYF. CDR3 nucleotide sequence: TGTGCCACCAGCAGAGGGGGCAGGGGGCTGACTGGAAACACCATATATTTT. V and J are TRBV15 and TRBJ1-3; TRBD1 matches at 8 bases. J lost 2 bases, V lost 1 base, and 7 bases had no gene match. The CDR3 sequence is 17 residues long. CDR1 is LNHNV, CDR2 YYDKDF, per germline (reference sequence).

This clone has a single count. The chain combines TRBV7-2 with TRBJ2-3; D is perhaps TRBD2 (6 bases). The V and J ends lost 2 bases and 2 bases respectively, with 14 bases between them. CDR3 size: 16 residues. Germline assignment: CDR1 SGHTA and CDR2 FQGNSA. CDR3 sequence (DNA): TGTGCCAGCAGCTTAAAGGTAGTGGGACTCACAGATACGCAGTATTTT. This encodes CASSLKVVGLTDTQYF.

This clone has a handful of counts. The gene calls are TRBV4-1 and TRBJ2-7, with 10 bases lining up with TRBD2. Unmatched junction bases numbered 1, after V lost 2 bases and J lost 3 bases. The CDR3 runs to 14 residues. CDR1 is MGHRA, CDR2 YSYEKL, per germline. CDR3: CASSQSSGSYEQYF. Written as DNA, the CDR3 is TGCGCCAGCAGCCAATCTAGCGGGAGCTACGAGCAGTACTTC.

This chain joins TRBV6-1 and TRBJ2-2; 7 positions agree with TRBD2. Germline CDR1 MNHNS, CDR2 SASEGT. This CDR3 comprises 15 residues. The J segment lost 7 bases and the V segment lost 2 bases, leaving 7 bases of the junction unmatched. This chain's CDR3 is CASSESAGVIGELFF. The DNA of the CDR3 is TGTGCCAGCAGTGAATCGGCGGGAGTTATCGGGGAGCTGTTTTTT.